The 17 T cell receptor beta chains in this list originate from one sample, sequenced in a study of T cell repertoires in cytomegalovirus infection. Antigens for these TCRs are unknown. A single record per CDR3 protein comes from TCRdb applying MiXCR to the reads. Of some 940,000 distinct CDR3 sequences in the sample, 25% to 40% are singletons; the top ten hold roughly an eighth. Sequenced here: cultured CD8+ T cells from PBMCs, sampled from culture after CMV antigen stimulation. The receptors derive from a human donor in good health (CMV status not recorded). Some clones in this sample may be carry-over from other donors' samples.

This clonotype was seen a few times. This sequence joins TRBV6-4 and TRBJ1-2; D uncertain. Germline CDR1 and CDR2: MRHNA and SNTAGT. V gave up 2 bases and J gave up 5 bases, with 15 bases separating them. There are 15 residues in the CDR3. Here the CDR3 reads CASSDPTVTRYGYTF. The DNA for the CDR3 is TGTGCCAGCAGTGACCCGACGGTCACGAGATATGGCTACACCTTC.

This clonotype was detected only once. The chain carries TRBV7-9 and TRBJ2-7, with 7 positions matching TRBD1. J gave up 5 bases and V 8 bases, and 6 bases lay outside the gene matches. The CDR3 runs to 12 residues. Germline CDR1 is SEHNR and CDR2 is FQNEAQ (reference sequence). This CDR3 reads CASSQGIHEQYF. Here the CDR3 DNA reads TGTGCCAGCTCACAGGGGATCCACGAGCAGTACTTC.

In this sample, this clonotype turned up many times. V is TRBV7-8 and J is TRBJ2-7; D uncertain. Germline V gene data show CDR1 as SGHVS and CDR2 as FQNEAQ. The ends were cut back, 2 bases at V and 2 bases at J, with 10 bases in the middle. The CDR3 spans 14 residues. The CDR3, as DNA: TGTGCCAGCAGCTTAATCGGTCCGCCCTACGAGCAGTACGTC. It translates to CASSLIGPPYEQYV.

The rearrangement uses TRBV5-4 and TRBJ2-2, with D maybe TRBD1 (5 bases). Between the trimmed V and J ends, which lost 0 bases and 6 bases, there was a span of 18 bases. CDR1 and CDR2 (germline): SGHNT, YYREEE (reference sequence). The CDR3 is made up of 17 amino acids. CDR3 nucleotides: TGTGCCAGCAGCTTGGATCCAGGGCCCTTTTTACCCGGGGAGCTGTTTTTT. Its translation: CASSLDPGPFLPGELFF.

This clonotype has more than one count but fewer than ten. The rearrangement uses TRBV6-2 or TRBV6-3 and TRBJ2-7; maybe TRBD2 (5 bases). Germline CDR1 is MNHEY and CDR2 is SVGEGT. CDR3 length equals 14 residues. The V and J ends lost 5 bases and 2 bases respectively, with 13 bases between them. CDR3: CASSAEWGAYEQYV. CDR3 DNA: TGTGCCAGCAGTGCGGAATGGGGAGCCTACGAGCAGTACGTC.

V usage is TRBV25-1 and J usage is TRBJ1-1, with 8 positions matching TRBD1. CDR1 is MGHDK, CDR2 SYGVNS, per germline. V shed 7 bases, J shed 1 base, and the junction held 17 bases outside the gene matches. The CDR3 spans 18 residues. The CDR3 nucleotides read TGTGCCAGCAAGGCTTCGACAGGGGAAGTAGTTTGGAACACTGAAGCTTTCTTT. This encodes CASKASTGEVVWNTEAFF. The full variable domain, its missing parts supplied by reference TRBV25-1 and TRBJ1-1, is EADIYQTPRYLVIGTGKKITLECSQTMGHDKMYWYQQDPGMELHLIHYSYGVNSTEKGDLSSESTVSRIRTEHFPLTLESARPSHTSQYLCASKASTGEVVWNTEAFFGQGTRLTVV.

This clonotype was seen more than once but under ten times. The rearrangement uses TRBV4-1 and TRBJ2-5, with no clear D. The CDR3 loop spans 14 amino acids. Trimming shortened V by 4 bases and J by 4 bases, and 13 bases separated the two germline ends. CDR1 and CDR2 (germline): MGHRA, YSYEKL. This CDR3 reads CASSRSELLETQYF. CDR3 nucleotides: TGCGCCAGCAGCCGCAGCGAACTATTAGAGACCCAGTACTTC.

As to this clonotype: Relative to the germline gene, one junction end is altered; a read error may explain this. This chain joins TRBV4-1 and TRBJ2-6, with a possible D match to TRBD1 (5 bases). This CDR3 region has 19 residues. CDR1 is MGHRA and CDR2 is YSYEKL in the germline V gene. CDR3 DNA: TGCACCAGCAGCCAAGATTTGTCGCGGACACTCTCTGGGGCCAACGTCCTGACTTTC. Amino acids: CTSSQDLSRTLSGANVLTF.

This chain joins TRBV4-1 and TRBJ2-1, with TRBD2 matching over 13 bases. This CDR3 region has 19 residues. The germline V gene has CDR1 MGHRA and CDR2 YSYEKL. Trimming at V came to 1 base and at J to 8 bases, leaving 14 bases not matched to a gene. The CDR3 DNA follows: TGCGCCAGCAGCCAAGTTACTAGCGGGGGGGCCTCAATCAACTATGAGCAGTTCTTC. Translated, it gives CASSQVTSGGASINYEQFF.

The rearrangement uses TRBV29-1 and TRBJ2-5; weak D call: TRBD2 (6 bases). This CDR3 has 13 residues. The germline V and J ends were trimmed by 1 base and 5 bases, with 11 bases remaining between them. Germline CDR1 SQVTM, CDR2 ANQGSEA. The CDR3 DNA reads TGCAGCGTTGAAGGGAGGGTCACCGAGACCCAGTACTTC. Its protein is CSVEGRVTETQYF.

This clonotype was observed many times. The gene calls are TRBV7-8 and TRBJ1-2; possible D gene TRBD1, 5 bases. Looked up from germline, CDR1 is SGHVS and CDR2 is FQNEAQ. The CDR3 extends over 12 amino acids. With 5 bases removed from V and 6 bases from J, the gap between germline ends came to 10 bases. The CDR3 region is CASSPGLDGYTF. DNA of the CDR3: TGTGCCAGCAGCCCGGGACTTGATGGCTACACCTTC.

The V and J genes are TRBV11-3 and TRBJ2-3; no clear D gene. The germline V gene has CDR1 SGHNT and CDR2 YENEEA. The CDR3 loop spans 16 amino acids. V lost 0 bases and J lost 2, with 12 bases in between. The CDR3 region has the DNA TGTGCCAGCAGCTTAGAGGGCGGTAACGTCACAGATACGCAGTATTTT. Translating it yields CASSLEGGNVTDTQYF.

The rearrangement joins TRBV19 to TRBJ2-7, with D uncertain. The CDR3 sequence is 13 residues long. Deletions cut 6 bases from V and 2 bases from J, with 11 bases between. Germline assignment: CDR1 LNHDA and CDR2 SQIVND (reference sequence). The DNA of the CDR3 is TGTGCCAGTAGAGGAAAACTTACCTACGAGCAGTACTTC. This codes for CASRGKLTYEQYF.

The chain carries TRBV12-3 or TRBV12-4 and TRBJ2-5; unclear D gene. Trimming shortened V by 6 bases and J by 4 bases, and 18 bases separated the two germline ends. The CDR3 covers 15 residues. The CDR3 loop is CASSLRATKIETQYF. The CDR3 DNA reads TGTGCCAGCAGCCTCCGTGCTACTAAAATAGAGACCCAGTACTTC.

This clonotype was observed a handful of times. V usage is TRBV24-1 and J usage is TRBJ2-1, with 8 bases that match TRBD1. The germline V gene encodes CDR1 KGHDR and CDR2 SFDVKD. J gave up 5 bases and V 4 bases, and 3 bases lay outside the gene matches. CDR3 length: 14 amino acids. The DNA for the CDR3 is TGTGCCACCAGTGACCCGGACAGGGACAATGAGCAGTTCTTC. Its protein is CATSDPDRDNEQFF.

The table lists this clonotype with many counts. The chain carries TRBV7-9 and TRBJ1-5; weak D call: TRBD1 (6 bases). This CDR3 is built from 14 residues. Between the trimmed V and J ends, which lost 4 bases and 1 base, there was a span of 8 bases. Germline V lookup: CDR1 SEHNR, CDR2 FQNEAQ (reference sequence). The CDR3 here is CASSSDRSNQPQHF. In nucleotides, the CDR3 is TGTGCCAGCAGCTCGGACAGAAGCAATCAGCCCCAGCATTTT.

CDR3 DNA: TGTGCCAGCAGCCCAGGGAAAGGACAGCCCCAGCATTTT. Translation: CASSPGKGQPQHF. The chain employs TRBV12-3 or TRBV12-4 and TRBJ1-5, with D possibly matching TRBD1 (5 bases). The CDR3 runs to 13 residues. V was cut by 6 bases and J by 7 bases, with 13 bases left in between.